Listed below are T cell receptor beta chains from one sample, sequenced in a study of blood T cell repertoires in COVID-19. Assay used: immunoSEQ multiplex PCR; TCRdb lists only in-frame clones, some missing. The data show 150,000 to 200,000 clones, almost 85% seen once. The specimen sequenced was peripheral blood. The receptors originated from a woman of 80 years or more with acute or convalescent COVID-19. Each CDR3 is given with its conserved first and last residue. A D gene is named only where the DNA matches it firmly. Only part of the rows carry a size: once, few, many, or a class if the clone is expanded.

V gene,D gene,clone size,J gene,CDR3 protein,CDR3 DNA
TRBV19,NA,NA,TRBJ1-1,CASSKDSWDKAFF,TGTGCCAGTAGCAAAGACTCCTGGGACAAAGCTTTCTTT
TRBV6-1,NA,NA,TRBJ2-7,CASSEGGGGDYEQYF,TGTGCCAGCAGTGAAGGGGGAGGGGGAGATTACGAGCAGTACTTC
TRBV18,NA,NA,TRBJ2-5,CASSPSQRETQYF,TGTGCCAGCTCACCAAGCCAGAGGGAGACCCAGTACTTC
TRBV19,NA,NA,TRBJ1-1,CASSIGGVMNTEAFF,TGTGCCAGTAGTATTGGAGGCGTCATGAACACTGAAGCTTTCTTT
TRBV5-4,TRBD2,NA,TRBJ2-7,CASSLGAGGTYEQYF,TGTGCCAGCAGCTTGGGGGCGGGAGGGACCTACGAGCAGTACTTC
TRBV19,NA,few,TRBJ2-2,CASNRRGAIRYTGELFF,TGTGCCAGTAACCGTCGGGGGGCAATTAGATACACCGGGGAGCTGTTTTTT
TRBV5-5,TRBD1,NA,TRBJ1-3,CASSLARGLGNTIYF,TGTGCCAGCAGCTTGGCCAGGGGGCTTGGAAACACCATATATTTT
TRBV19,TRBD1,NA,TRBJ2-3,CASSTQGAPDTQYF,TGTGCCAGTAGTACCCAGGGGGCGCCGGATACGCAGTATTTT
TRBV4-1,TRBD1,NA,TRBJ1-2,CASSQDGTGYNYGYTF,TGCGCCAGCAGCCAAGATGGGACAGGCTATAACTATGGCTACACCTTC
TRBV6-5,NA,NA,TRBJ1-1,CASSYRGSTEAFF,TGTGCCAGCAGTTACAGGGGTTCCACTGAAGCTTTCTTT
TRBV20-1,TRBD2,NA,TRBJ2-5,CSASPGLAGRETQYF,TGCAGTGCTAGTCCGGGACTAGCGGGGAGAGAGACCCAGTACTTC
TRBV5-1,TRBD1,NA,TRBJ1-2,CASSYRTGGRYGYTF,TGCGCCAGCAGCTACAGGACAGGGGGACGTTATGGCTACACCTTC
TRBV2,NA,NA,TRBJ1-4,CASSAKGGEKLFF,TGTGCCAGCAGTGCGAAAGGCGGGGAAAAACTGTTTTTT
TRBV24-1,TRBD2,NA,TRBJ2-1,CATSDSGSGSLNEQFF,TGTGCCACCAGTGATTCTGGTAGCGGGAGTCTAAATGAGCAGTTCTTC
TRBV15,NA,NA,TRBJ1-1,CATSSGTFQAFF,TGTGCCACCAGCAGTGGGACATTTCAAGCTTTCTTT
TRBV4-1,NA,NA,TRBJ1-1,CASSRGGLGTEAFF,TGCGCCAGCAGCCGCGGCGGGCTCGGGACTGAAGCTTTCTTT
TRBV11-3,TRBD1,few,TRBJ2-3,CASAPTGNTDTQYF,TGTGCCAGTGCGCCGACAGGGAACACAGATACGCAGTATTTT
TRBV6-5,TRBD2,NA,TRBJ2-2,CASSYSASGTGELFF,TGTGCCAGCAGTTACTCAGCTAGCGGGACCGGGGAGCTGTTTTTT
TRBV11-2,TRBD1,NA,TRBJ1-1,CASSPLTGRDTEAFF,TGTGCCAGCAGCCCGTTGACAGGGCGCGACACTGAAGCTTTCTTT
TRBV9,TRBD1,NA,TRBJ2-7,CASSVGQGARDEQYF,TGTGCCAGCAGCGTAGGACAGGGGGCGCGTGACGAGCAGTACTTC
TRBV23-1,TRBD1,few,TRBJ1-6,CASPGTANSPLHF,TGCGCCAGCCCCGGGACAGCAAATTCACCCCTCCACTTT
TRBV5-8,TRBD2,once,TRBJ2-3,CASSLILAGSTDTQYF,TGTGCCAGCAGCTTGATACTAGCGGGTAGCACAGATACGCAGTATTTT
TRBV11-3,NA,NA,TRBJ2-1,CASSSTYNEQFF,TGTGCCAGCAGCTCTACGTACAATGAGCAGTTCTTC
TRBV5-1,TRBD1,few,TRBJ1-1,CASSLRQGLNTEAFF,TGCGCCAGCAGCTTGAGACAGGGATTGAACACTGAAGCTTTCTTT